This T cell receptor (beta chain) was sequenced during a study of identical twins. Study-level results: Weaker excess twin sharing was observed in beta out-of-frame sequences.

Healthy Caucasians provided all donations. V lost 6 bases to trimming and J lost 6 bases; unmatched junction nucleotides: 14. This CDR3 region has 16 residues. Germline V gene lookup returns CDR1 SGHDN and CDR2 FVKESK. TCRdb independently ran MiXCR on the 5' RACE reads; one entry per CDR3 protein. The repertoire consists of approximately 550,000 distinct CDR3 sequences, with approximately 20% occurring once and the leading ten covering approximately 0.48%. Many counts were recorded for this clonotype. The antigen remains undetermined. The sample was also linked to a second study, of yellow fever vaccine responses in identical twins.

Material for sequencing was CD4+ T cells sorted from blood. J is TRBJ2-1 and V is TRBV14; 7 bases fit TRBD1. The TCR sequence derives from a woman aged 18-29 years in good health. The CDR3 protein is CASSPSRGLWGNEQFF. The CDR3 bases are TGTGCCAGCAGTCCGTCCAGGGGGTTATGGGGCAATGAGCAGTTCTTC. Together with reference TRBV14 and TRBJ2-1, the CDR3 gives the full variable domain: EAGVTQFPSHSVIEKGQTVTLRCDPISGHDNLYWYRRVMGKEIKFLLHFVKESKQDESGMPNNRFLAERTGGTYSTLKVQPAELEDSGVYFCASSPSRGLWGNEQFFGPGTRLTVL.